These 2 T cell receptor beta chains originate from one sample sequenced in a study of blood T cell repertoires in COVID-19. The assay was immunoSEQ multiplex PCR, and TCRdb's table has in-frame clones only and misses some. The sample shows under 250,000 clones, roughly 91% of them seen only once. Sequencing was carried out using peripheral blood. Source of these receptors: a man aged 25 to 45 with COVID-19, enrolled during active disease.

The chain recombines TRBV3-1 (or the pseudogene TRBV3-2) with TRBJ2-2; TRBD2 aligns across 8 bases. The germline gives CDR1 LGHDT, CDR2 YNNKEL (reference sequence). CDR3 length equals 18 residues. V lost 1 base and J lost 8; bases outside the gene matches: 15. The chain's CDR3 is CASSQVVPGLVSTGELFF. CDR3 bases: TGTGCCAGCAGCCAAGTTGTCCCGGGACTAGTGAGTACAGGGGAGCTGTTTTTT.

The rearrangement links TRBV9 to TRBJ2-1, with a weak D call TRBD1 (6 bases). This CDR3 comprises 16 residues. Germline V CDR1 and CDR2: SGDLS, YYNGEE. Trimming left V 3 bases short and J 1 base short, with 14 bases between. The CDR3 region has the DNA TGTGCCAGCAGCGGCCACAGGGAATTTTCCTACAATGAGCAGTTCTTC. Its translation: CASSGHREFSYNEQFF.